A selection of T cell receptor beta chains follows, all from one sample in a study of cytomegalovirus exposure and HLA in healthy donors. Libraries were prepared by immunoSEQ multiplex PCR; TCRdb keeps only in-frame clonotypes and omits some of them. The sample yields just over 150,000 clones, over 70% seen once. Source material: PBMCs. The receptors here all came from a woman in her twenties or thirties in good health and CMV-seronegative. Each CDR3 is given with its conserved first and last residue. Each record gives: V gene, J gene, clone size, D gene, CDR3 DNA, CDR3 protein. D genes are given only for firm matches. For some rows the clone size is stated as once, few or many, or as a class when expanded; others skip it.

>TRBV11-1|TRBJ1-1|.|.
TGTGCCAGCAGTTCGACAGCTCCCACTGAAGCTTTCTTT
CASSSTAPTEAFF
>TRBV30|TRBJ2-1|.|.
TGTGCCTGGAGTGTGGGGCCTACCGGTGAGCAGTTCTTC
CAWSVGPTGEQFF
>TRBV14|TRBJ2-1|.|TRBD2
TGTGCCAGCAGCCTTAGCGGGGGATACAATGAGCAGTTCTTC
CASSLSGGYNEQFF
>TRBV7-6|TRBJ2-7|once|.
TGTGCCAGCAGCCTCTTAGGGACTTCCTACGAGCAGTACTTC
CASSLLGTSYEQYF
>TRBV30|TRBJ2-5|.|TRBD2
TGTGCCTGGAGGGAAGCGGGGGTAGAGACCCAGTACTTC
CAWREAGVETQYF
>TRBV10-3|TRBJ1-2|.|TRBD1
TGTGCCATCAGTCCGTCGACAGGGAATGGCTACACCTTC
CAISPSTGNGYTF
>TRBV10-3|TRBJ1-1|.|.
TGTGCCATCAGCCCAGCTCGTGGGGGGGCAAGGAACACTGAAGCTTTCTTT
CAISPARGGARNTEAFF
>TRBV6-1|TRBJ1-3|.|TRBD1
TGTGCCAGCAGTAGGGAGGGGACAGGGGGAAACACCATATATTTT
CASSREGTGGNTIYF
>TRBV10-3|TRBJ1-1|.|.
TGTGCCATCAGTGAGTTGGTAACAGTGAACACTGAAGCTTTCTTT
CAISELVTVNTEAFF
>TRBV30|TRBJ1-5|.|.
TGTGCCTGGAGTGCGGACAGCAGCAATCAGCCCCAGCATTTT
CAWSADSSNQPQHF
>TRBV6-5|TRBJ1-6|.|.
TGTGCCAGCAGTTATTCACAGTCCTTAGATTCACCCCTCCACTTT
CASSYSQSLDSPLHF
>TRBV5-1|TRBJ2-7|.|TRBD1
TGCGCCAGCAGCCCGGGACAGGGGATGGACGAGCAGTACTTC
CASSPGQGMDEQYF
>TRBV6-6|TRBJ2-5|.|.
TGTGCCAGCAGTTACGGGTACGGGGTATTAGAAGAGACCCAGTACTTC
CASSYGYGVLEETQYF
>TRBV30|TRBJ1-2|.|.
TGTGCCTGGAGGGAAACCGGACAGCTCAACAATATCTATGGCTACACCTTC
CAWRETGQLNNIYGYTF
>TRBV19|TRBJ1-1|.|TRBD1
TGTGCCAGTACCCGGACAGGGGACACTGAAGCTTTCTTT
CASTRTGDTEAFF
>TRBV4-1|TRBJ2-7|.|.
TGCGCCAGCAGCCAAGATGCGACAGGTCCCTCCTACGAGCAGTACTTC
CASSQDATGPSYEQYF
>TRBV6-6|TRBJ1-1|.|.
TGTGCCAGCAGTTCCCACCTAAACACTGAAGCTTTCTTT
CASSSHLNTEAFF
>TRBV5-1|TRBJ1-6|.|TRBD1
TGCGCCAGCAGCCGGGACAGAGATAATTCACCCCTCCACTTT
CASSRDRDNSPLHF
>TRBV5-6|TRBJ2-3|.|.
TGTGCCAGCAGCTTGGCCTCCCTTCGCACAGATACGCAGTATTTT
CASSLASLRTDTQYF
>TRBV6-5|TRBJ1-2|once|.
TGTGCCAGCAGTCGGGGGGGGAAAGATGGCTACACCTTC
CASSRGGKDGYTF
>TRBV30|TRBJ2-1|once|TRBD1
TGTGCCTGGAAGGACAGGGTTTATGACAATGAGCAGTTCTTC
CAWKDRVYDNEQFF
>TRBV28|TRBJ1-1|.|TRBD1
TGTGCCAGCAGTCCCCCCGGGACAGGGAGCACTGAAGCTTTCTTT
CASSPPGTGSTEAFF
>TRBV29-1|TRBJ1-1|.|.
TGCAGCGTCCTCCCCAGGGCGAACACTGAAGCTTTCTTT
CSVLPRANTEAFF
>TRBV29-1|TRBJ2-7|.|TRBD1
TGCAGCGTAACCGACAGGGTTTTCTCCTACGAGCAGTACTTC
CSVTDRVFSYEQYF
>TRBV2|TRBJ1-4|once|.
TGTGCTTCAGGGCGGCAGTCAGAAACGGAAAAACTGTTTTTT
CASGRQSETEKLFF
>TRBV27|TRBJ1-2|.|TRBD1
TGTGCCAGCAGTTTTAACGGTGGAAGGGACAGGGGTTCTGGCTACACCTTC
CASSFNGGRDRGSGYTF
>TRBV2|TRBJ2-7|.|.
TGTGCCAGCAGTGAATCGTCGGCCCGGGGGAGGGAGCAGTACTTC
CASSESSARGREQYF
>TRBV6-1|TRBJ1-6|.|.
TGTGCCAGCAGTGAGACAAATTCACCCCTCCACTTT
CASSETNSPLHF
>TRBV7-9|TRBJ2-7|.|TRBD2
TGTGCCAGCAGCTTAGCGGGACTAGCGGGGAACGAGCAGTACTTC
CASSLAGLAGNEQYF
>TRBV4-1|TRBJ2-2|once|.
TGCGCCAGCAGCCACCTAATCGTAGAGGACCTAGCCGGGGAACTGTTTTTT
CASSHLIVEDLAGELFF
>TRBV18|TRBJ2-5|once|TRBD2
TGTGCCAGCTCACCACCCAGCGGGGGAGAGACCCAGTACTTC
CASSPPSGGETQYF
>TRBV27|TRBJ2-7|.|.
TGTGCCAGCAGTTCCTCTTGGGCGGGGGAGCAGTACTTC
CASSSSWAGEQYF
>TRBV2|TRBJ2-7|.|TRBD1
TGTGCCAGCAGTGGTTGGGGGACAGGGCCCTACGAGCAGTACTTC
CASSGWGTGPYEQYF
>TRBV10-3|TRBJ2-2|.|.
TGTGCCATACCGGGAGCAATGAACACCGGGGAGCTGTTTTTT
CAIPGAMNTGELFF
>TRBV11-1|TRBJ2-2|.|TRBD1
TGTGCCAGCAGGGACAGGCCTACCGGGGAGCTGTTTTTT
CASRDRPTGELFF
>TRBV7-9|TRBJ1-2|.|TRBD1
TGTGCCAGCAGCTCCCCTCGGGCAGGGGGCGTAGGTTATGGCTACACCTTC
CASSSPRAGGVGYGYTF
>TRBV6-6|TRBJ1-1|.|.
TGTGCCAGCAGTAAACTCAAGAACACTGAAGCTTTCTTT
CASSKLKNTEAFF
>TRBV2|TRBJ1-2|.|.
TGTGCCAGCAGTCCTCGGACAGAACGAAGATATGGCTACACCTTC
CASSPRTERRYGYTF
>TRBV2|TRBJ2-7|few|TRBD1
TGTGCCAGCAAAACAGGACAGGGGTCCTACGAGCAGTACTTC
CASKTGQGSYEQYF
>TRBV9|TRBJ2-3|.|.
TGTGCCAGCAGCGAGGCGGGGGCTAGCACAGATACGCAGTATTTT
CASSEAGASTDTQYF
>TRBV5-4|TRBJ1-2|.|.
TGTGCCAGCAGCGCACAGGGTCGCTATGGCTACACCTTC
CASSAQGRYGYTF
>TRBV4-1|TRBJ2-3|.|.
TGCGCCAGCAGCCAAGAGGTCCACGCGCCGCAGTATTTT
CASSQEVHAPQYF
>TRBV6-6|TRBJ1-2|.|.
TGTGCCAGCAGCGAGAACTATGGCTACACCTTC
CASSENYGYTF
>TRBV30|TRBJ1-3|.|TRBD1
TGTGCCTGCGCCCCCGACAGGGTTGGAAACACCATATATTTT
CACAPDRVGNTIYF
>TRBV4-2|TRBJ2-1|once|.
TGTGCCAGCAGCTCCCAGAACCTCGACAATGAGCAGTTCTTC
CASSSQNLDNEQFF
>TRBV5-5|TRBJ1-3|.|.
TGTGCCAGCAGCCGTGACAGCACCTCGGTATATTTT
CASSRDSTSVYF
>TRBV6-4|TRBJ1-2|.|.
TGTGCCAGCAGTGACTCGATGGGCAGGGCTTTCTATGGCTACACCTTC
CASSDSMGRAFYGYTF
>TRBV5-1|TRBJ2-5|once|TRBD2
TGCGCCAGCAGCTTTTTAGCGGGGACGTACCAAGAGACCCAGTACTTC
CASSFLAGTYQETQYF
>TRBV27|TRBJ1-5|.|.
TGTGCCAGCAGGCCCAGGGAGGGTTTTCAGCCCCAGCATTTT
CASRPREGFQPQHF
>TRBV15|TRBJ1-6|few|.
TGTGCCGCCTCGGATCTGGGGGGATTCTATAATTCACCCCTCCACTTT
CAASDLGGFYNSPLHF
>TRBV5-4|TRBJ2-7|.|TRBD2
TGTGCCAGCAGCTTACCTAGCGGTCCCTACGAGCAGTACTTC
CASSLPSGPYEQYF
>TRBV28|TRBJ1-3|.|.
TGTGCCAGCAGTTTATTCCGGGGAAACACCATATATTTT
CASSLFRGNTIYF
>TRBV6-4|TRBJ1-1|.|TRBD1
TGTGCCAGCAGTGTCCGGACAGGTCGGTTGACTGAAGCTTTCTTT
CASSVRTGRLTEAFF